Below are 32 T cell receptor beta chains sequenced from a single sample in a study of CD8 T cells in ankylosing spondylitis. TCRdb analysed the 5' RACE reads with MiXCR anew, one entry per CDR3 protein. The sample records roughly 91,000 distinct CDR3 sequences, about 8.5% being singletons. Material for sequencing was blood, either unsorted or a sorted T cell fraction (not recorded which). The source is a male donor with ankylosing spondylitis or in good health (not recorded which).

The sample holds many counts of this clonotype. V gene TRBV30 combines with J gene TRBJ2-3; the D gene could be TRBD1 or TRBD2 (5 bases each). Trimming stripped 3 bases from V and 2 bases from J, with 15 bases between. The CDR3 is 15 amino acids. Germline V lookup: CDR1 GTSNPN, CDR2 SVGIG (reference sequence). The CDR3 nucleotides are TGTGCCTGGAGCCCCGCGGCAGGGACCACAGATACGCAGTATTTT. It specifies CAWSPAAGTTDTQYF.

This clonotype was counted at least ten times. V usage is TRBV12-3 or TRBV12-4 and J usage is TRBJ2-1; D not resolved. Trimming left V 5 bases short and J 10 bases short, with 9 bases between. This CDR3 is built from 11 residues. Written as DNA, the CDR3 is TGTGCCAGCAGTCCCTTGAGGGAGCAGTTCTTC. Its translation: CASSPLREQFF.

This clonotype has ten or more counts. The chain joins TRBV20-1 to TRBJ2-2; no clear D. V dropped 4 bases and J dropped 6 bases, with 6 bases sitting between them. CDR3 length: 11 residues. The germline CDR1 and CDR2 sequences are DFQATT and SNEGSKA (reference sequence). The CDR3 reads CSANGPGELFF. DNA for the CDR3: TGCAGTGCTAACGGCCCCGGGGAGCTGTTTTTT.

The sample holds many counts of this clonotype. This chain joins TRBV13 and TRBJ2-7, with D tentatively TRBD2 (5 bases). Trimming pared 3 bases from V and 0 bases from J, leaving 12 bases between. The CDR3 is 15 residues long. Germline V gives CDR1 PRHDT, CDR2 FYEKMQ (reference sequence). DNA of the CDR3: TGTGCCAGCAGCTTTTCGGCTGGGAGCTCCTACGAGCAGTACTTC. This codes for CASSFSAGSSYEQYF.

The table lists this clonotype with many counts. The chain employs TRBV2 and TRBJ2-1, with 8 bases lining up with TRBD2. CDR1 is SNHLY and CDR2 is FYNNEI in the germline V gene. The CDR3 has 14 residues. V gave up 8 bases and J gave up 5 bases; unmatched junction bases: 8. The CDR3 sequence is CASLRLALDNEQFF. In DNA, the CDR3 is TGTGCCAGCCTCCGACTAGCGCTAGACAATGAGCAGTTCTTC.

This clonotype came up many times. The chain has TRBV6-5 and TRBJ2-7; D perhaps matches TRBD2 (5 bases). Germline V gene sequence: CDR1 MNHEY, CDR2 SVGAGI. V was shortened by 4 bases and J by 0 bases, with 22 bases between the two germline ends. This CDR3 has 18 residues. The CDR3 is CASSLRSDYGLVSYEQYF. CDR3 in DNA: TGTGCCAGCAGTTTAAGAAGCGACTACGGCCTGGTCTCCTACGAGCAGTACTTC.

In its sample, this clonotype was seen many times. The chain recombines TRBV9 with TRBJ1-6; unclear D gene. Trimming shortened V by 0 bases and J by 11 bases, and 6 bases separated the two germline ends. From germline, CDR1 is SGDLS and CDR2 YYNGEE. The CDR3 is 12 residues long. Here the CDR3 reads CASSVGTTPLHF. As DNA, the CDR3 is TGTGCCAGCAGCGTAGGCACGACACCCCTCCACTTT. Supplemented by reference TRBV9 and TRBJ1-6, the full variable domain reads DSGVTQTPKHLITATGQRVTLRCSPRSGDLSVYWYQQSLDQGLQFLIQYYNGEERAKGNILERFSAQQFPDLHSELNLSSLELGDSALYFCASSVGTTPLHFGNGTRLTVT.

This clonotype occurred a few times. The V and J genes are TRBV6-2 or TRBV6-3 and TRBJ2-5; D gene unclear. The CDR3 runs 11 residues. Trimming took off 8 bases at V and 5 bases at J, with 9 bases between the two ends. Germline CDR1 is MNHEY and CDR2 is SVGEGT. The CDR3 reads CASREFETQYF. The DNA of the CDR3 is TGTGCCAGCCGTGAGTTTGAGACCCAGTACTTC.

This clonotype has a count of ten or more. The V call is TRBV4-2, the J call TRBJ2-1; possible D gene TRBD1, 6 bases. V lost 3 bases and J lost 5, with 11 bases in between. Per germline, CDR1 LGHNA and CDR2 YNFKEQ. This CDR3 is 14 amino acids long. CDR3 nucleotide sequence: TGTGCCAGCAGCCAGAGGACAGCTGACAATGAGCAGTTCTTC. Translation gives CASSQRTADNEQFF.

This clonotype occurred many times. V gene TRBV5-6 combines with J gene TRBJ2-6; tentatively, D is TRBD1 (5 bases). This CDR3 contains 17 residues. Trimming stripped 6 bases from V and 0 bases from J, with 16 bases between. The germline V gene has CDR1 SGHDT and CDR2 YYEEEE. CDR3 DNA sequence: TGTGCCAGCACCACGGACAAGCCCCTCTCTGGGGCCAACGTCCTGACTTTC. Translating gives CASTTDKPLSGANVLTF.

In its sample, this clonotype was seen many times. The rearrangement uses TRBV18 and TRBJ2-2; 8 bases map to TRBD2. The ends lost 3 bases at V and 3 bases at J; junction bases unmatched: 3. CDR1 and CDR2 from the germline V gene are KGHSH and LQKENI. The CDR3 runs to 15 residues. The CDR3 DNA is TGTGCCAGCTCACCCACTAGCGGCTACACCGGGGAGCTGTTTTTT. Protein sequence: CASSPTSGYTGELFF. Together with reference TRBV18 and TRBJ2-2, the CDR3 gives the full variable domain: NAGVMQNPRHLVRRRGQEARLRCSPMKGHSHVYWYRQLPEEGLKFMVYLQKENIIDESGMPKERFSAEFPKEGPSILRIQQVVRGDSAAYFCASSPTSGYTGELFFGEGSRLTVL.

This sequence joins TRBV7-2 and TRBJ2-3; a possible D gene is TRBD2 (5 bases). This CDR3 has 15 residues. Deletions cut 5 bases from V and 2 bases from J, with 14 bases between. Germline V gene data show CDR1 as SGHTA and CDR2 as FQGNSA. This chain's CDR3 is CASSRRDTTTDTQYF. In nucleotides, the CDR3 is TGTGCCAGCAGCCGACGGGATACGACCACAGATACGCAGTATTTT.

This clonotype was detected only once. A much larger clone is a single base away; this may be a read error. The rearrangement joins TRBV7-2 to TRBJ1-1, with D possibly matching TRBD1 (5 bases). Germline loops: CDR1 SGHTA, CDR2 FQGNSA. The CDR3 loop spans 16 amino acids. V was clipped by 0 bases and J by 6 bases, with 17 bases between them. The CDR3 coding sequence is TGTGCCAGCAGCTTAGCGCGGGGACGGGGTCAGCCTGAAGCTTTCTTT. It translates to CASSLARGRGQPEAFF.

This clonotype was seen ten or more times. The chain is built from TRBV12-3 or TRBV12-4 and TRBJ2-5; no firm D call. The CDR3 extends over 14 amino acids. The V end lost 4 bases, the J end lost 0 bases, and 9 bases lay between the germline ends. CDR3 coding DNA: TGTGCCAGCAGTTCGAACAGCAACCAAGAGACCCAGTACTTC. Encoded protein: CASSSNSNQETQYF.

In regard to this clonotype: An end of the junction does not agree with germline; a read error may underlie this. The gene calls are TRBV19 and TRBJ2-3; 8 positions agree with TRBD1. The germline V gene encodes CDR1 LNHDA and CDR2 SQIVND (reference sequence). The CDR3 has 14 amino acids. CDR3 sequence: CTSSSTGGTDTQYF. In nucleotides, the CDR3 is TGTACCAGTAGCTCGACAGGGGGCACAGATACGCAGTATTTT.

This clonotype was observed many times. The CDR3 nucleotides are TGTGCCAGCAGGCGCCCGGGACACGAGACCCAGTACTTC. It codes for CASRRPGHETQYF. V and J are TRBV3-1 and TRBJ2-5; D perhaps matches TRBD1 (6 bases). The CDR3 is 13 amino acids. Germline lookup yields CDR1 LGHDT and CDR2 YNNKEL (reference sequence). V was cut by 6 bases and J by 5 bases, with 13 bases left in between.

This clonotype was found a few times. The CDR3 DNA follows: TGCAGCGTTGGGGTGGGGGGGAGTAAGCAGCCCCAGCATTTT. Protein product: CSVGVGGSKQPQHF. The V call is TRBV29-1, the J call TRBJ1-5, with TRBD1 as a possible D gene (5 bases). The germline V gene has CDR1 SQVTM and CDR2 ANQGSEA. The CDR3 totals 14 residues. With 4 bases removed from V and 7 bases from J, the gap between germline ends came to 17 bases.

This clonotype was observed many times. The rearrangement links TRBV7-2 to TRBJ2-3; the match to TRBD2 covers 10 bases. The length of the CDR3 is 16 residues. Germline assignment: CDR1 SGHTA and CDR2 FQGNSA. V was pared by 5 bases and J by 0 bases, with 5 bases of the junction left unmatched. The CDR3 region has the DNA TGTGCCAGCAGCGAACTAGCGGGGACTAGCACAGATACGCAGTATTTT. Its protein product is CASSELAGTSTDTQYF.

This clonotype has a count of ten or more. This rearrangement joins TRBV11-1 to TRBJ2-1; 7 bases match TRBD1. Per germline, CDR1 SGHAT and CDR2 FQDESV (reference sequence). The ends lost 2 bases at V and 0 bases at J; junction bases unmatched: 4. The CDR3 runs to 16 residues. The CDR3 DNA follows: TGTGCCAGCAGCTTATCCGGGACAGCCTCCTACAATGAGCAGTTCTTC. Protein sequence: CASSLSGTASYNEQFF.

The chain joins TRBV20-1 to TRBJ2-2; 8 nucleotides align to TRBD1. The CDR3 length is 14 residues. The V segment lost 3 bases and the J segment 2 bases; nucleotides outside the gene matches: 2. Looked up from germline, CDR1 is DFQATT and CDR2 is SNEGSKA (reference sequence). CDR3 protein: CSASDRGNTGELFF. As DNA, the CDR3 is TGCAGTGCTAGCGACAGGGGCAACACCGGGGAGCTGTTTTTT.

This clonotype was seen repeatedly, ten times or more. The CDR3 DNA reads TGTGCCACCAGCAGAGATCTGGACACCGGGGAGCTGTTTTTT. Its translation: CATSRDLDTGELFF. V usage is TRBV15 and J usage is TRBJ2-2; D ambiguous. Germline V gene data show CDR1 as LNHNV and CDR2 as YYDKDF (reference sequence). V was shortened by 0 bases and J by 3 bases, with 5 bases between the two germline ends. The CDR3 covers 14 residues.

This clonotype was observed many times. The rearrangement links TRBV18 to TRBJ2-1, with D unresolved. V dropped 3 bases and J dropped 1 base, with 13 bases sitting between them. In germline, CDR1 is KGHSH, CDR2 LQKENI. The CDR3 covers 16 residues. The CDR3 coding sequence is TGTGCCAGCTCACCGGAACTCCCAAGTTCCTACAATGAGCAGTTCTTC. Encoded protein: CASSPELPSSYNEQFF.

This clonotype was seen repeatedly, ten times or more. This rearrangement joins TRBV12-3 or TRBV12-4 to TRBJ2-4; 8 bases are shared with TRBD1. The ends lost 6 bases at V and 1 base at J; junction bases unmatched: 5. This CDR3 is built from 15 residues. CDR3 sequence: CASSRDRRAKNIQYF. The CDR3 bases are TGTGCCAGCAGCCGGGACAGGAGGGCCAAAAACATTCAGTACTTC.

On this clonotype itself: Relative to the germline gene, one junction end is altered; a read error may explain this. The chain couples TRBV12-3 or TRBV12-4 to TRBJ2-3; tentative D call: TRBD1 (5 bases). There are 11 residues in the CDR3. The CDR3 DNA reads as TGTGCCAGCAGTTGGGGCGATAAGCAGTATTTT. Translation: CASSWGDKQYF.

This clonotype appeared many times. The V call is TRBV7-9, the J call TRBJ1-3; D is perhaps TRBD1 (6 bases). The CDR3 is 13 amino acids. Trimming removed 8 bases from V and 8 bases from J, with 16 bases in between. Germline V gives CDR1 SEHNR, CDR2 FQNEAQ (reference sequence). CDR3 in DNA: TGTGCCAGCCTCCTCAGGGGATTAGACACCATATATTTT. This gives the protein CASLLRGLDTIYF.

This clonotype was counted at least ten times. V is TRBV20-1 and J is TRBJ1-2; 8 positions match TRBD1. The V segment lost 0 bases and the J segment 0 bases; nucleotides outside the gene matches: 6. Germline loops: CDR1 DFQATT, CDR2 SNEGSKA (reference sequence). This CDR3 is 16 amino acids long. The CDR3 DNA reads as TGCAGTGCTAGAGACCCCACGGACAGGGCTAACTATGGCTACACCTTC. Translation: CSARDPTDRANYGYTF.

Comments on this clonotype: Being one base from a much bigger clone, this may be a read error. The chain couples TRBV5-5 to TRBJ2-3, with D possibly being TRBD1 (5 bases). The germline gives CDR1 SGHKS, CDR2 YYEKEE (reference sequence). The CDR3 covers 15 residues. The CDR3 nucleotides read TGTGTCAGCAGCTTAATCCTGACAGCCACAGATACGCAGTATTTT. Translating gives CVSSLILTATDTQYF.

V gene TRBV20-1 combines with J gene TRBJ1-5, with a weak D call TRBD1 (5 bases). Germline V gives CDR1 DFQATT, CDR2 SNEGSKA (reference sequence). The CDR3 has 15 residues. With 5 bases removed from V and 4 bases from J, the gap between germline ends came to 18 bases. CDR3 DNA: TGCAGTGCTGGCGACAGTGGGGGATGGAATCAGCCCCAGCATTTT. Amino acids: CSAGDSGGWNQPQHF.

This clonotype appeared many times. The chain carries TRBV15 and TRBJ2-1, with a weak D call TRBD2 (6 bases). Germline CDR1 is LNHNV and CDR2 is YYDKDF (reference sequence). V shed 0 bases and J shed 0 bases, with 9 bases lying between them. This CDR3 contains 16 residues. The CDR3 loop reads CATSRDRGLSYNEQFF. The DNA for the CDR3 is TGTGCCACCAGCAGAGATAGGGGACTCTCCTACAATGAGCAGTTCTTC.

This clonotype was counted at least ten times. CDR3 sequence (DNA): TGCAGTGCTCACCGACACGCACCTAACTATGGCTACACCTTC. Encoded protein: CSAHRHAPNYGYTF. The rearrangement links TRBV20-1 to TRBJ1-2, with D unresolved. Germline lookup yields CDR1 DFQATT and CDR2 SNEGSKA (reference sequence). This CDR3 has 14 amino acids. V lost 5 bases to trimming and J lost 0 bases, with 13 bases between them.

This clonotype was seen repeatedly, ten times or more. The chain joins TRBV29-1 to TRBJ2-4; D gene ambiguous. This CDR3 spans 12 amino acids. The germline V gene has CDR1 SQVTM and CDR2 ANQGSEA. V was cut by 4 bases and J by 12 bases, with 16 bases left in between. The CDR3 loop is CSVVVRQTTQYF. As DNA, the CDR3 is TGCAGCGTTGTCGTCCGGCAGACAACTCAGTACTTC. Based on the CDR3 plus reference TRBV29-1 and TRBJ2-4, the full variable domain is SAVISQKPSRDICQRGTSLTIQCQVDSQVTMMFWYRQQPGQSLTLIATANQGSEATYESGFVIDKFPISRPNLTFSTLTVSNMSPEDSSIYLCSVVVRQTTQYFGAGTRLSVL.

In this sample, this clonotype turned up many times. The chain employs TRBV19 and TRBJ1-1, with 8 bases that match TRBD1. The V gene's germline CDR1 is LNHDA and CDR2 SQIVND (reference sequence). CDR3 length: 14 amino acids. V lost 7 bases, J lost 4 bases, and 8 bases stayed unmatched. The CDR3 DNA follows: TGTGCCAGTATACGGACAGGGTTGACCACTGAAGCTTTCTTT. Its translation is CASIRTGLTTEAFF.